These 12 T cell receptor beta chains originate from one sample sequenced in a study of T cells after yellow fever vaccination (dated by TCRdb to the late 2010s). Libraries were made using 5' RACE. Sequencing was performed on an Illumina NovaSeq 6000. TCRdb redid the processing of the public reads, applying fastp at Q25 and MiXCR, and retained in-frame beta chains. Each CDR3 protein appears once, grouped with its most common genes and DNA. Across this sample there are 150,000 to 200,000 distinct CDR3 sequences, with about a tenth seen only once. The top ten hold roughly 40% of the sample. What the treatment or condition label conveys for this sample: live attenuated yellow fever vaccine strain. This specimen was CD8+ T cells sorted from PBMCs, taken 45 days after the yellow fever booster vaccination. The receptors come from a man between 18 and 35 years old who received the YFV17D yellow fever vaccine.

This chain connects TRBV29-1 to TRBJ2-2; D perhaps matches TRBD1 (6 bases). The CDR3 runs to 14 residues. Germline CDR1 is SQVTM and CDR2 is ANQGSEA. Trimming pared 7 bases from V and 0 bases from J, leaving 12 bases between. The CDR3 reads CSARGPTNTGELFF. The CDR3, as DNA: TGCAGCGCCAGGGGCCCGACGAACACCGGGGAGCTGTTTTTT.

This clonotype was seen a handful of times. V and J are TRBV7-6 and TRBJ1-6, with TRBD1 matching over 12 bases. CDR1 SGHVS and CDR2 FNYEAQ come from the germline V gene. The CDR3 totals 15 residues. The J segment lost 9 bases and the V segment lost 4 bases, leaving 4 bases of the junction unmatched. This CDR3 reads CASSSGTGGSSPLHF. CDR3 DNA sequence: TGTGCCAGCAGCTCCGGGACAGGGGGCTCTTCACCCCTCCACTTT.

V is TRBV7-2 and J is TRBJ2-1; TRBD2 is a possible D gene (6 bases). This CDR3 contains 15 residues. Per the germline V gene, CDR1 is SGHTA and CDR2 is FQGNSA. V was shortened by 6 bases and J by 0 bases, with 12 bases between the two germline ends. The CDR3 region is CASSAGSGSYNEQFF. In DNA form, the CDR3 reads TGTGCCAGCAGTGCGGGTAGCGGCTCCTACAATGAGCAGTTCTTC.

This clonotype has more than one count but fewer than ten. This chain uses TRBV20-1 with TRBJ2-1; 8 nucleotides agree with TRBD1. There are 16 residues in the CDR3. V gave up 0 bases and J gave up 7 bases; unmatched junction bases: 11. CDR1 and CDR2 from the germline V gene are DFQATT and SNEGSKA (reference sequence). CDR3 residues: CSARDLGGRGQNEQFF. CDR3 nucleotides: TGCAGTGCTAGAGATCTCGGCGGCAGGGGGCAGAATGAGCAGTTCTTC.

This clonotype came up a few times. The chain carries TRBV5-1 and TRBJ1-2; D perhaps matches TRBD1 (5 bases). V lost 5 bases to trimming and J lost 7 bases, with 24 bases between them. Per the germline V gene, CDR1 is SGHRS and CDR2 is YFSETQ. The CDR3 contains 16 residues. CDR3 amino acids: CASRPPTAAQGGGYTF. DNA for the CDR3: TGCGCCAGCAGACCACCGACAGCGGCGCAAGGAGGTGGCTACACCTTC.

The V and J genes are TRBV24-1 and TRBJ1-1; no firm D call. The germline CDR1 and CDR2 sequences are KGHDR and SFDVKD. CDR3 length: 16 amino acids. V lost 7 bases and J lost 4, with 21 bases in between. Here the CDR3 reads CATSELGIRMSTEAFF. CDR3 DNA sequence: TGTGCCACCAGCGAACTGGGCATTCGGATGAGCACTGAAGCTTTCTTT.

This clonotype was found a few times. V gene TRBV28 combines with J gene TRBJ2-7, with 8 bases matching TRBD2. J gave up 0 bases and V 3 bases, and 4 bases lay outside the gene matches. This CDR3 contains 15 residues. Germline CDR1 is MDHEN and CDR2 is SYDVKM. The CDR3: CASSLTGGSSYEQYV. The CDR3 DNA is TGTGCCAGCAGTTTGACGGGGGGGAGCTCCTACGAGCAGTACGTC.

V usage is TRBV6-4 and J usage is TRBJ1-1; the match to TRBD1 covers 7 bases. Per germline, CDR1 MRHNA and CDR2 SNTAGT. V was clipped by 3 bases and J by 5 bases; unmatched bases: 3. This CDR3 contains 13 residues. The chain's CDR3 is CASSEVQGTEAFF. CDR3 sequence (DNA): TGTGCCAGCAGTGAGGTACAGGGGACTGAAGCTTTCTTT.

This clonotype appeared many times. The chain joins TRBV20-1 to TRBJ1-6, with 9 positions matching TRBD1. J was trimmed by 10 bases and V by 5 bases; bases with no gene match: 12. Germline CDR1 and CDR2: DFQATT and SNEGSKA (reference sequence). This CDR3 has 15 residues. CDR3 loop: CSAGPGQGEYSPLHF. The CDR3 DNA follows: TGCAGTGCTGGTCCGGGACAGGGTGAATACTCACCCCTCCACTTT.

This sequence joins TRBV7-8 and TRBJ2-1; either TRBD1 or TRBD2 may supply D (6 bases each). In germline, CDR1 is SGHVS, CDR2 FQNEAQ. This CDR3 has 15 amino acids. Between the trimmed V and J ends, which lost 5 bases and 0 bases, there was a span of 11 bases. As DNA, the CDR3 is TGTGCCAGCAGCAGGGGGGCGACCTCCTACAATGAGCAGTTCTTC. The encoded protein is CASSRGATSYNEQFF.

V is TRBV4-1 and J is TRBJ2-2; 11 bases are shared with TRBD1. Germline V gives CDR1 MGHRA, CDR2 YSYEKL. Trimming cost V 7 bases and J 5 bases; bases outside gene matches: 6. CDR3 length: 15 amino acids. The CDR3 protein is CASNPGQGGTGELFF. The CDR3 nucleotides read TGCGCCAGCAACCCGGGACAGGGGGGGACCGGGGAGCTGTTTTTT.

This clonotype was seen a few times. This rearrangement joins TRBV2 to TRBJ2-4; D gene unclear. The CDR3 is made up of 13 amino acids. Germline-derived CDR1 and CDR2 are SNHLY and FYNNEI. The germline V and J ends were trimmed by 5 bases and 5 bases, with 10 bases remaining between them. In nucleotides, the CDR3 is TGTGCCAGCAGTCTGATGACGGAAAACATTCAGTACTTC. Protein sequence: CASSLMTENIQYF.